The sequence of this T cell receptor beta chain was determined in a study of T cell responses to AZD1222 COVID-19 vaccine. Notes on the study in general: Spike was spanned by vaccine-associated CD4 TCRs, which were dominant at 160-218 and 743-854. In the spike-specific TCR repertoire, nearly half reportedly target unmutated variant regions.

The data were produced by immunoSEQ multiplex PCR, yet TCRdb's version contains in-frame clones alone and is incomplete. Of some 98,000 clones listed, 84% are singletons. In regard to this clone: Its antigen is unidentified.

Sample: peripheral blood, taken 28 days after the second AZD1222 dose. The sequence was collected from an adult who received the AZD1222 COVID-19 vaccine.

The CDR3 spells CASSLGYEQYF. The CDR3 DNA sequence: TGTGCCAGCAGCTTAGGGTACGAGCAGTACTTC. V usage is TRBV5-6 and J usage is TRBJ2-7; the D is unclear. V lost 2 bases, J lost 4 bases, and 4 bases lay in between. There are 11 residues in the CDR3. Germline CDR1 and CDR2: SGHDT and YYEEEE.